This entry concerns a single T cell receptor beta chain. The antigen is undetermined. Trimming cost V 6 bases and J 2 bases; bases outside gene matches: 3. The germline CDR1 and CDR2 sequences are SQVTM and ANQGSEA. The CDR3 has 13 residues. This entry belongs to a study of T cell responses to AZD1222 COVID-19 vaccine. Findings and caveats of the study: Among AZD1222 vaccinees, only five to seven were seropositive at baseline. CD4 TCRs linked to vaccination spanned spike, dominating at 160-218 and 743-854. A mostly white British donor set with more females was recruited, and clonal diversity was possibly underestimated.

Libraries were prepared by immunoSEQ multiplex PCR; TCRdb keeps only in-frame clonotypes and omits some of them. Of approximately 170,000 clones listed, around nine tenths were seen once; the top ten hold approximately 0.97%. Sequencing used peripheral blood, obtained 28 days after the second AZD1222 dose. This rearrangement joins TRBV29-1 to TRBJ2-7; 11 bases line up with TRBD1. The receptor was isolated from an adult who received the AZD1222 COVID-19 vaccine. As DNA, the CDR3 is TGCAGCGTGGGACAGGGGGAAACCTACGAGCAGTACTTC. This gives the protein CSVGQGETYEQYF.